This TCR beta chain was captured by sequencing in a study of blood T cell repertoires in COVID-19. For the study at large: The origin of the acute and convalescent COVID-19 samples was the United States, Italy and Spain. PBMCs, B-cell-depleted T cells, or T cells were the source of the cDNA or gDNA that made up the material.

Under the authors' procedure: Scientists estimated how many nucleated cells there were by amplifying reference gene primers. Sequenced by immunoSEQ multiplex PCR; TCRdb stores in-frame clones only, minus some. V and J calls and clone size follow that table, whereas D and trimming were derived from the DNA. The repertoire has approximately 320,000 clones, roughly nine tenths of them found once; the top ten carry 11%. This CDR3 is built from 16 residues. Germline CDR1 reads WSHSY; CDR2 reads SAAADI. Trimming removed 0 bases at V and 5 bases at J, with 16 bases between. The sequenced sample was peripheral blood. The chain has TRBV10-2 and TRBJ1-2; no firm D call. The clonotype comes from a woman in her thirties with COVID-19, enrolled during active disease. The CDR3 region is CASSESSDHPGYGYTF. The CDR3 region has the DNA TGCGCCAGCAGTGAGTCTTCGGATCATCCGGGGTATGGCTACACCTTC.